What follows are 19 T cell receptor beta chains derived from one specimen sequenced in a study of cytomegalovirus exposure and HLA in healthy donors. Researchers ran the PCR with 60 Vbeta and 13 Jbeta primers. Using immunoSEQ multiplex PCR, the repertoire was profiled, and TCRdb retains in-frame clones only, with some absent. The sample has about 150,000 clones, about 75% seen once. Input material: PBMCs. These receptors were collected from a woman aged 30 to 39 in good health and CMV-seronegative.

The chain combines TRBV30 with TRBJ1-5; D not resolved. Germline loops: CDR1 GTSNPN, CDR2 SVGIG (reference sequence). This CDR3 contains 15 residues. V was cut by 2 bases and J by 0 bases, with 11 bases left in between. The CDR3 reads CAWSPPVISNQPQHF. CDR3 bases: TGTGCCTGGAGTCCCCCAGTGATTAGCAATCAGCCCCAGCATTTT.

This chain uses TRBV9 with TRBJ2-3; a possible D gene is TRBD2 (6 bases). The CDR3 is 16 amino acids. Trimming removed 0 bases from V and 2 bases from J, with 13 bases in between. Germline V gene data show CDR1 as SGDLS and CDR2 as YYNGEE. For the CDR3, the DNA is TGTGCCAGCAGCGTAGGTGGACTACCCACCACAGATACGCAGTATTTT. Encoded protein: CASSVGGLPTTDTQYF.

This clone has a single count. The chain couples TRBV9 to TRBJ1-2; the D gene is possibly TRBD1 (5 bases). The CDR3 extends over 15 amino acids. Germline loops: CDR1 SGDLS, CDR2 YYNGEE. The V end was cut by 4 bases, the J end by 2 bases, with 15 bases between. The CDR3 bases are TGTGCCAGCAGCCCAATTTCGACAGCGAACTATGGCTACACCTTC. This encodes CASSPISTANYGYTF.

The rearrangement joins TRBV9 to TRBJ1-6, with 9 nucleotides matching TRBD1. The CDR3 extends over 18 amino acids. CDR1 SGDLS and CDR2 YYNGEE come from the germline V gene. V lost 2 bases, J lost 0 bases, and 6 bases stayed unmatched. The CDR3 protein is CASSVTGTGSSYNSPLHF. DNA for the CDR3: TGTGCCAGCAGCGTGACCGGGACAGGGAGCTCCTATAATTCACCCCTCCACTTT.

The V and J genes are TRBV6-5 and TRBJ1-4, with D maybe TRBD1 (5 bases). In germline, CDR1 is MNHEY, CDR2 SVGAGI. The CDR3 is 15 residues long. The ends were cut back, 6 bases at V and 0 bases at J, with 11 bases in the middle. Here the CDR3 reads CASRLDSATNEKLFF. CDR3 DNA: TGTGCCAGCAGACTCGACAGTGCAACTAATGAAAAACTGTTTTTT.

This clone has a single count. The chain is built from TRBV11-2 and TRBJ1-1, with TRBD1 identical over 7 bases. Germline trimming cut 5 bases from V and 3 bases from J; bases unmatched to any gene: 12. Germline values: CDR1 SGHAT, CDR2 FQNNGV. The CDR3 is 16 amino acids. DNA for the CDR3: TGTGCCAGCAGCCCGCCCTCGACAGGGACCGACACTGAAGCTTTCTTT. Translating it yields CASSPPSTGTDTEAFF. Filled out from reference TRBV11-2 and TRBJ1-1, the complete variable domain reads EAGVAQSPRYKIIEKRQSVAFWCNPISGHATLYWYQQILGQGPKLLIQFQNNGVVDDSQLPKDRFSAERLKGVDSTLKIQPAKLEDSAVYLCASSPPSTGTDTEAFFGQGTRLTVV.

The CDR3 spells CASSRQGGGSPLHF. The CDR3 bases are TGTGCCAGCAGCAGACAGGGGGGGGGTTCACCCCTCCACTTT. The chain combines TRBV5-8 with TRBJ1-6; 9 bases are shared with TRBD1. This CDR3 contains 14 residues. In germline, CDR1 is SGHTS, CDR2 YDEGEE. J gave up 9 bases and V 4 bases, and 5 bases lay outside the gene matches.

The chain carries TRBV9 and TRBJ1-3; D remains unclear. Germline assignment: CDR1 SGDLS and CDR2 YYNGEE. The germline V and J ends were trimmed by 0 bases and 4 bases, with 14 bases remaining between them. The CDR3 is made up of 16 amino acids. The CDR3 coding sequence is TGTGCCAGCAGCGTAGAAGAGGGTGGGTTCGGAAACACCATATATTTT. The encoded protein is CASSVEEGGFGNTIYF.

The J gene is TRBJ1-1, the V gene TRBV27, with D perhaps matching TRBD1 (6 bases). This CDR3 is 14 amino acids long. The germline V gene encodes CDR1 MNHEY and CDR2 SMNVEV (reference sequence). Trimming shortened V by 0 bases and J by 4 bases, and 9 bases separated the two germline ends. CDR3 nucleotide sequence: TGTGCCAGCAGTTTATCAATAGGGGGCACTGAAGCTTTCTTT. Amino acid sequence: CASSLSIGGTEAFF.

This clone was seen only once. The V gene is TRBV6-1, the J gene TRBJ2-5; D is perhaps TRBD1 (5 bases). V lost 7 bases and J 9 bases, leaving 18 bases between the germline ends. CDR3 length: 13 amino acids. Germline loops: CDR1 MNHNS, CDR2 SASEGT. The CDR3, as DNA: TGTGCCAGCACCTTTGACAGTACAAGGTCCCAGTACTTC. It translates to CASTFDSTRSQYF.

This chain joins TRBV9 and TRBJ1-2; D is possibly TRBD1 (6 bases). The CDR3 is made up of 15 amino acids. The germline V and J ends were trimmed by 3 bases and 1 base, with 13 bases remaining between them. The V gene's germline CDR1 is SGDLS and CDR2 YYNGEE. The CDR3 coding sequence is TGTGCCAGCAGCGCCCGGGACACTTATAACTATGGCTACACCTTC. Translation: CASSARDTYNYGYTF.

The rearrangement uses TRBV5-1 and TRBJ1-5, with TRBD1 matching over 7 bases. Germline V gives CDR1 SGHRS, CDR2 YFSETQ. V shed 4 bases and J 0 bases; nucleotides not matched to a gene: 7. CDR3 length equals 16 residues. The CDR3 region has the DNA TGCGCCAGCAGCCCTGGGACAGACTATAGCAATCAGCCCCAGCATTTT. It encodes CASSPGTDYSNQPQHF.

V gene TRBV19 combines with J gene TRBJ1-1, with D tentatively TRBD1 (6 bases). Germline CDR1 is LNHDA and CDR2 is SQIVND (reference sequence). V was trimmed by 1 base and J by 1 base, leaving 10 bases between them. This CDR3 is 15 amino acids long. CDR3 sequence (DNA): TGTGCCAGTAGTATAGTCACACAGGGGAACACTGAAGCTTTCTTT. Protein: CASSIVTQGNTEAFF.

The V call is TRBV6-5, the J call TRBJ2-2; D is possibly TRBD1 (6 bases). The CDR3 has 16 residues. V was trimmed by 2 bases and J by 3 bases, leaving 13 bases between them. In germline, CDR1 is MNHEY, CDR2 SVGAGI. The CDR3 reads CASSYDQGQYTGELFF. CDR3 sequence (DNA): TGTGCCAGCAGTTACGATCAGGGGCAGTACACCGGGGAGCTGTTTTTT.

The chain carries TRBV6-5 and TRBJ2-3; TRBD2 matches at 7 bases. CDR3 length: 13 amino acids. The germline V gene encodes CDR1 MNHEY and CDR2 SVGAGI. Losses at the gene ends were 5 bases for V and 10 bases for J; bases not matched to a gene: 9. This CDR3 is CASSPLAGEPQYF. CDR3 in DNA: TGTGCCAGCAGTCCCTTGGCGGGGGAGCCGCAGTATTTT.

V usage is TRBV7-3 and J usage is TRBJ2-3, with no clear D. Germline CDR1 reads SGHTA; CDR2 reads FQGTGA. CDR3 size: 14 residues. V lost 5 bases and J 0 bases, leaving 9 bases between the germline ends. Here the CDR3 reads CASSLLESTDTQYF. DNA for the CDR3: TGTGCCAGCAGCCTCCTAGAGAGCACAGATACGCAGTATTTT.

V is TRBV29-1 and J is TRBJ2-2; 16 bases are shared with TRBD2. Germline assignment: CDR1 SQVTM and CDR2 ANQGSEA. CDR3 length: 19 amino acids. V shed 8 bases, J shed 3 bases, and the junction held 15 bases outside the gene matches. In DNA form, the CDR3 reads TGCAGCCTGGACCTTGGGACTAGCGGGGGGGATCTATACACCGGGGAGCTGTTTTTT. This translates into CSLDLGTSGGDLYTGELFF.

This clone has more than one count but fewer than ten. This chain joins TRBV10-3 and TRBJ2-1; 8 bases are a match to TRBD1. Germline V gene sequence: CDR1 ENHRY, CDR2 SYGVKD. After removal of 6 bases from V and 7 bases from J, the junction contained 8 bases not matched to a gene. The CDR3 has 14 residues. The CDR3 reads CAIRDPTGGNEQFF. The CDR3 nucleotides read TGTGCCATCAGGGATCCAACAGGGGGAAATGAGCAGTTCTTC.

This sequence joins TRBV9 and TRBJ1-2; maybe TRBD1 (6 bases). The V end was cut by 3 bases, the J end by 10 bases, with 10 bases between. Germline CDR1 and CDR2: SGDLS and YYNGEE. This CDR3 contains 11 residues. CDR3 protein: CASSAQGYYTF. The CDR3 DNA reads as TGTGCCAGCAGCGCACAGGGCTACTACACCTTC.